This T cell receptor beta chain is from a study of OX40 agonist ivuxolimab in advanced cancers. Study-level points and caveats: Dosing at 0.1 to 3.0 mg/kg was accompanied by clonal expansion of CD4+ and CD8+ blood T cells by week 6. Among the lowest peripheral clonal expansion occurred in 0.1-3.0 mg/kg partial responders.

Generated by immunoSEQ multiplex PCR, the TCRdb table keeps only in-frame clones and is missing some. The table records roughly 75,000 clones, approximately 90% of them present only once. Turning to this clone: Antigen: not known.

The sequenced sample was CD4+ or CD8+ T cells sorted from blood, obtained in a trial of the OX40 agonist ivuxolimab. The origin of this receptor is an adult with an advanced solid tumor such as melanoma, head and neck, liver or kidney cancer.

CDR3 sequence: CASSTNAQVFSLQPQHF. In DNA form, the CDR3 reads TGTGCCAGTAGTACGAATGCCCAGGTCTTTTCTCTTCAGCCCCAGCATTTT. The chain links TRBV19 to TRBJ1-5; D is undetermined. The CDR3 has 17 residues. From germline, CDR1 is LNHDA and CDR2 SQIVND (reference sequence). The V and J ends lost 4 bases and 6 bases respectively, with 22 bases between them.